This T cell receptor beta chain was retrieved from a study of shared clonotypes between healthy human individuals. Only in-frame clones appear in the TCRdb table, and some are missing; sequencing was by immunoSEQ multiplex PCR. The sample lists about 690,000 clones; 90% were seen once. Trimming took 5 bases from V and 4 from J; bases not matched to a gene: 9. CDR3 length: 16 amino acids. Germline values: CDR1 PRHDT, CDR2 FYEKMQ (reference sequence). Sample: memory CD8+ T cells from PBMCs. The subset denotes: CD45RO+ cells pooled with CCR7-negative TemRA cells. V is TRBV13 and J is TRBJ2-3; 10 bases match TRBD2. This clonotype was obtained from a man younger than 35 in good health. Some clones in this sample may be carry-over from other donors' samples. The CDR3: CASSLASGRVSDTQYF. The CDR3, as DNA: TGTGCCAGCAGCCTCGCTAGCGGGAGAGTGTCAGATACGCAGTATTTT. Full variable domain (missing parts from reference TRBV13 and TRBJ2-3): AAGVIQSPRHLIKEKRETATLKCYPIPRHDTVYWYQQGPGQDPQFLISFYEKMQSDKGSIPDRFSAQQFSDYHSELNMSSLELGDSALYFCASSLASGRVSDTQYFGPGTRLTVL.